This record covers a single T cell receptor (beta chain). There are a few counts of this clonotype. Its specific antigen is unknown. No clone much larger than this one lies a single base away; base qualities are absent. Systemically healthy Caucasian individuals from Russia, approximately 39 in total and aged about 6 to 90 years, were included as donors. Ten milliliters of peripheral blood were drawn from each donor into EDTA-treated Vacutainer tubes. Ficoll-Paque density-gradient centrifugation was used to isolate PBMCs, with at least 7 million per sample. Trizol reagent was used to extract total RNA from the PBMCs, yielding at least 5.5 micrograms per sample. For every donor, flow cytometry on a PBMC aliquot measured the percentage of naive CD45RAhigh/CD27high T cells. The library was obtained by 5' RACE. The sequencing machine was an Illumina HiSeq 2500. A second PCR of roughly 7 to 11 cycles was performed with a sample-barcoded 5' primer and a J-beta primer mix. Each TCR beta cDNA molecule received a unique molecular identifier from a template-switch 5' adaptor carrying 12 random nucleotides. Each sample yielded at least 3 million CDR3-containing paired-end reads. First-strand cDNA was synthesized from all RNA with the Mint cDNA synthesis kit, primed by a TRBC-specific oligonucleotide. Following uracil-DNA glycosylase treatment, a first 18-cycle PCR with universal primers M1SS and BC2_uni_R was performed on all cDNA. Turning to the authors' computational methods: For normalization, 1 million high-quality reads were randomly selected from each sample, with every read carrying a distinct molecular identifier. Reads with shared molecular identifiers were discarded instead of being binned into consensus sequences. MiTCR, set to a Q25 quality threshold and the strictest error-elimination algorithm, was used for CDR3 identification, clonotype clustering and error correction. Lower-bound total TCR beta diversity was estimated with a nonparametric unseen species model using Euler transformation. The public reads were reanalyzed by TCRdb: fastp trimming at Q25, MiXCR alignment, in-frame beta chains only. Rows merge per CDR3 protein into single entries with the most common DNA and genes. TCRdb, rather than the study authors, made the V and J calls. For this sample the table gives hundreds of thousands of distinct CDR3 sequences, of which 20% to 30% were detected only once. The ten top clones hold roughly 9% of the sample.

The sample is drawn from a study of blood T cells in healthy people across ages (dated by TCRdb to the mid-2010s). Background for the entire study: In model experiments, template switching captured roughly one uniquely barcoded TCR beta cDNA molecule for every two T cells. The study measured age-related changes in TCR beta repertoire diversity using deep sequencing normalized with unique cDNA molecular identifiers. Four age groups were formed from the donors: young (average approximately 15 years), middle-aged (approximately 39), aged (under 70) and long-lived (approximately 78). For two donors (one aged 18 to 30 and one aged 80 or older), the study analyzed two additional independent replicas of 1 million unique cDNA reads from the same blood draw. On the study overall, not on this receptor specifically: Estimates of total diversity based on one million sequenced T cells were regarded as lower bounds and as underestimates. A strong correlation was found between observed TCR beta diversity and the percentage of naive T cells measured by flow cytometry. Donor CMV infection status was unknown, potentially confounding age-related changes in expanded clonotypes. Compared with the aged group, more naive CD4+ T cells, fewer expanded clones and increased TCR diversity were shown by the long-lived group, suggesting age selection. Since profiling was done on bulk unsorted PBMCs, naive and antigen-experienced compartments could not be conclusively compared. Observed TCR beta diversity per million T cells fell roughly linearly with age, and a significant reduction was already apparent by age around 40.

The cysteine opens and the phenylalanine closes a CDR3 of 14 amino acids. The sequence is cut down to CDR3 DNA, 42 bases in frame from base 1. The germline V gene (reference sequence) supplies CDR1 SGHKS and CDR2 YYEKEE. V lost 4 bases and J lost 5 bases; the stretch between them is 15 bases long. These same records also appear under a second study, on T cells of mothers and their children. The second investigation adds: Donors were nine systemically healthy Caucasian individuals: three mothers and their six children. cDNA synthesis used all of the extracted RNA, with around 1.6 ug of RNA in each 15 ul reaction. In the second PCR, sample barcodes and 2-4 random nucleotides were introduced via the M1S primer. Each mother yielded over 8.5 million TCR beta CDR3 reads and each child roughly 3 million reads. Thymic selection similarly shapes TCR recombination output in related and unrelated pairs, with minor effect from inherited differences. Related mother-child pairs always showed normalized repertoire overlap that was slightly higher than in unrelated mother-child pairs, though the difference was never significant. With a sensitivity of approximately 100 clones per million clonotypes, no persistent microchimeric T cell clones were detected. To look for features that set related mother-child pairs apart from unrelated individuals, the researchers ran deep NGS to compare the TCR beta repertoires of mothers and children. On average, the children were about 10 +/- 4 years old, while the mothers were about 40 +/- 4 years old. After adapter ligation was performed with NEBNext reagents, the libraries were sequenced on an Illumina HiSeq 2000 with 100+100 nt paired-end reads. To prevent cross-contamination, the mother and child libraries were prepared one month apart and sequenced in separate runs. Between about 500,000 and 2,100,000 distinct TCR beta clonotypes were identified per donor. Naive TCR beta clonotypes were estimated from low-frequency clonotypes matched to each donor's FACS-determined naive share, without sorting.

Source material: blood. The V and J genes are TRBV5-5 and TRBJ2-5; the D gene is not confidently resolved. The source is a boy younger than 18 in good health. This receptor carries the CDR3 CASSPRESLETQYF. The nucleotide sequence reads TGTGCCAGCAGCCCCCGTGAGTCCCTGGAGACCCAGTACTTC.